A selection of T cell receptor beta chains follows, all from one sample in a study of shared clonotypes between healthy human individuals. TCRdb keeps only in-frame clones here, not all; method: immunoSEQ multiplex PCR. This sample carries approximately 2.5 million clones, roughly 93% of them seen once, and the ten largest clones take around 0.4%. Sequencing was done on a sample of naive CD4+ T cells from PBMCs. Receptor source: a man younger than 35 in good health. Some clones in this sample may be carry-over from other donors' samples. Each CDR3 is given with its conserved first and last residue. D genes are given only for firm matches. A clone size is listed for some rows: how often the clone was seen (once, few, many), or a class if it is expanded.

j_call: TRBJ2-5; clone_size: NA; v_call: TRBV5-4; d_call: NA; cdr3_aa: CASSPDQETQYF; cdr3_nt: TGTGCCAGCAGCCCGGACCAAGAGACCCAGTACTTC
j_call: TRBJ2-3; clone_size: NA; v_call: TRBV7-9; d_call: TRBD2; cdr3_aa: CASSLKALAGVSQYF; cdr3_nt: TGTGCCAGCAGCTTAAAAGCACTAGCGGGAGTATCGCAGTATTTT
j_call: TRBJ2-5; clone_size: NA; v_call: TRBV5-1; d_call: TRBD2; cdr3_aa: CASSYQLAGGLETQYF; cdr3_nt: TGCGCCAGCAGCTACCAACTAGCGGGAGGGCTTGAGACCCAGTACTTC
j_call: TRBJ2-7; clone_size: NA; v_call: TRBV5-5; d_call: NA; cdr3_aa: CASSLDPNYEQYF; cdr3_nt: TGTGCCAGCAGCTTGGATCCCAACTACGAGCAGTACTTC
j_call: TRBJ1-2; clone_size: NA; v_call: TRBV5-6; d_call: NA; cdr3_aa: CASSSGDHRERVLYGYTF; cdr3_nt: TGTGCCAGCAGCTCGGGGGACCACAGGGAAAGGGTCCTCTATGGCTACACCTTC
j_call: TRBJ2-1; clone_size: NA; v_call: TRBV11-2; d_call: TRBD1; cdr3_aa: CASSFYPTGGVDEQFF; cdr3_nt: TGTGCCAGCAGCTTCTACCCGACAGGGGGTGTTGATGAGCAGTTCTTC
j_call: TRBJ2-7; clone_size: NA; v_call: TRBV27; d_call: TRBD1; cdr3_aa: CASSLWDRDHSYEQYF; cdr3_nt: TGTGCCAGCAGTTTATGGGACAGGGACCACTCCTACGAGCAGTACTTC
j_call: TRBJ2-1; clone_size: NA; v_call: TRBV18; d_call: NA; cdr3_aa: CASSPLLLARADNEQFF; cdr3_nt: TGTGCCAGCTCACCTCTACTGCTAGCGAGGGCGGACAATGAGCAGTTCTTC
j_call: TRBJ2-6; clone_size: once; v_call: TRBV18; d_call: TRBD1; cdr3_aa: CASSPYPDTGASSGANVLTF; cdr3_nt: TGTGCCAGCTCACCCTACCCGGACACAGGGGCCTCTAGTGGGGCCAACGTCCTGACTTTC
j_call: TRBJ2-3; clone_size: NA; v_call: TRBV20-1; d_call: NA; cdr3_aa: CSASGGDTQYF; cdr3_nt: TGCAGTGCTAGTGGAGGGGATACGCAGTATTTT
j_call: TRBJ2-7; clone_size: few; v_call: TRBV15; d_call: NA; cdr3_aa: CATSRDPSPGEQYF; cdr3_nt: TGTGCCACCAGCAGAGATCCCAGTCCGGGTGAGCAGTACTTC
j_call: TRBJ2-1; clone_size: once; v_call: TRBV19; d_call: TRBD2; cdr3_aa: CASSKTSGFRDDEQFF; cdr3_nt: TGTGCCAGTAGTAAGACTAGCGGGTTTCGAGACGATGAGCAGTTCTTC
j_call: TRBJ2-3; clone_size: NA; v_call: TRBV7-3; d_call: TRBD2; cdr3_aa: CASSISGLAGEPVNSTDTQYF; cdr3_nt: TGTGCCAGCAGCATCTCCGGACTAGCGGGAGAGCCGGTTAATAGCACAGATACGCAGTATTTT
j_call: TRBJ1-2; clone_size: NA; v_call: TRBV28; d_call: NA; cdr3_aa: CASVSVNYGYTF; cdr3_nt: TGTGCCAGCGTTTCAGTGAACTATGGCTACACCTTC
j_call: TRBJ1-1; clone_size: NA; v_call: TRBV5-1; d_call: NA; cdr3_aa: CASSPGDRETEAFF; cdr3_nt: TGCGCCAGCAGCCCTGGGGATAGGGAAACTGAAGCTTTCTTT
j_call: TRBJ2-2; clone_size: few; v_call: TRBV7-9; d_call: NA; cdr3_aa: CASSLARNTGELFF; cdr3_nt: TGTGCCAGCAGCTTAGCTAGGAACACCGGGGAGCTGTTTTTT
j_call: TRBJ2-5; clone_size: NA; v_call: TRBV9; d_call: TRBD2; cdr3_aa: CASSGNSGTGETQYF; cdr3_nt: TGTGCCAGCAGCGGAAATAGCGGGACTGGGGAGACCCAGTACTTC